The 12 T cell receptor beta chains presented below share a single source sample, sequenced in a study of T cells in Graves' hyperthyroidism and ophthalmopathy. Amplified TCR beta CDR3 regions derived from RNA transcripts. The HTBI primer set drove a first-round RT-PCR of the TCR CDR3. TCRdb reprocessed the multiplex PCR reads via MiXCR and lists one record per CDR3 protein. The sample contains about 290,000 distinct CDR3 sequences, 13% of which appear only once. The source material was blood. The origin of the receptors is a woman aged 30 to 39 with Graves' hyperthyroidism that later progressed to Graves' ophthalmopathy.

This clonotype was recorded a few times. The V call is TRBV5-8, the J call TRBJ1-1; D uncertain. Trimming took 4 bases from V and 0 from J, leaving 10 bases between them. This CDR3 region has 14 residues. Germline V gene lookup returns CDR1 SGHTS and CDR2 YDEGEE. The CDR3 is CASSRASLNTEAFF. The CDR3 DNA is TGTGCCAGCAGCCGAGCCTCCCTGAACACTGAAGCTTTCTTT.

This clonotype showed up just a few times. The chain links TRBV19 to TRBJ1-5; 8 bases agree with TRBD1. Germline V gene lookup returns CDR1 LNHDA and CDR2 SQIVND (reference sequence). Germline trimming cut 9 bases from V and 1 base from J; bases unmatched to any gene: 5. The CDR3 loop spans 14 amino acids. The CDR3 nucleotides read TGTGCCAGCATGGACAGGGCCAGCAATCAGCCCCAGCATTTT. Translated, it gives CASMDRASNQPQHF. The full variable domain, completed using reference TRBV19 and TRBJ1-5, is DGGITQSPKYLFRKEGQNVTLSCEQNLNHDAMYWYRQDPGQGLRLIYYSQIVNDFQKGDIAEGYSVSREKKESFPLTVTSAQKNPTAFYLCASMDRASNQPQHFGDGTRLSIL.

The chain has TRBV3-1 and TRBJ1-5, with no clear D. The CDR3 is made up of 14 amino acids. The V end lost 5 bases, the J end lost 0 bases, and 8 bases lay between the germline ends. CDR1 is LGHDT and CDR2 is YNNKEL in the germline V gene (reference sequence). CDR3 sequence reads: CASSADYSNQPQHF. CDR3 nucleotides: TGTGCCAGCAGCGCAGACTATAGCAATCAGCCCCAGCATTTT.

This clonotype was counted only a few times. The V call is TRBV19, the J call TRBJ2-1; 12 bases line up with TRBD2. This CDR3 contains 15 residues. V was pared by 6 bases and J by 6 bases, with 6 bases of the junction left unmatched. CDR1 is LNHDA, CDR2 SQIVND, per germline (reference sequence). DNA of the CDR3: TGTGCCAGTAGCGTACTAGCGGGAGGAGGCAATGAGCAGTTCTTC. Translated, it gives CASSVLAGGGNEQFF.

This clonotype was recorded at least ten times. The rearrangement links TRBV28 to TRBJ1-1; TRBD1 matches 10 bases. V was pared by 5 bases and J by 1 base, with 7 bases of the junction left unmatched. Germline V lookup: CDR1 MDHEN, CDR2 SYDVKM. The CDR3 sequence is 16 residues long. CDR3 coding DNA: TGTGCCAGCAGTCTGACAGGACAGGGGGAGAACACTGAAGCTTTCTTT. Translated: CASSLTGQGENTEAFF.

This clonotype has a count of ten or more. The chain has TRBV12-3 or TRBV12-4 and TRBJ1-2; D is unresolved. The CDR3 extends over 13 amino acids. Trimming removed 5 bases from V and 5 bases from J, with 12 bases in between. The CDR3: CASSPRGSYGYTF. CDR3 nucleotides: TGTGCCAGCAGTCCCCGAGGGAGTTATGGCTACACCTTC.

This clonotype was seen at least ten times. V usage is TRBV12-3 or TRBV12-4 and J usage is TRBJ1-2, with no clear D. The CDR3 contains 16 residues. Trimming shortened V by 7 bases and J by 6 bases, and 24 bases separated the two germline ends. This chain's CDR3 is CASKSARRTGRNGYTF. The CDR3 bases are TGTGCCAGCAAGTCCGCCCGGCGTACTGGTAGGAATGGCTACACCTTC.

This chain links TRBV7-2 with TRBJ2-3; 12 nucleotides agree with TRBD2. V lost 2 bases to trimming and J lost 5 bases; unmatched junction nucleotides: 5. Germline V CDR1 and CDR2: SGHTA, FQGNSA. The CDR3 extends over 16 amino acids. In DNA form, the CDR3 reads TGTGCCAGCAGCTTACCGCTAGCGGGAGGGGGAGATACGCAGTATTTT. Encoded protein: CASSLPLAGGGDTQYF.

This chain joins TRBV6-5 and TRBJ1-3, with TRBD1 matching 8 bases. Trimming cost V 1 base and J 9 bases; bases outside gene matches: 11. CDR1 is MNHEY, CDR2 SVGAGI, per germline. CDR3 length: 16 amino acids. The CDR3: CASSYYAGGIEGTIYF. CDR3 bases: TGTGCCAGCAGTTACTACGCAGGGGGCATTGAGGGCACCATATATTTT.

At least ten counts were recorded for this clonotype. This chain connects TRBV12-3 or TRBV12-4 to TRBJ2-5, with 8 bases fitting TRBD1. The V gene end was trimmed by 5 bases and the J gene end by 5 bases; junction bases not matched to a gene: 7. This CDR3 has 14 amino acids. CDR3 sequence: CASSPTGGGETQYF. Here the CDR3 DNA reads TGTGCCAGCAGTCCTACAGGGGGTGGCGAGACCCAGTACTTC.

This clonotype was detected many times. The rearrangement uses TRBV28 and TRBJ1-2; D gene ambiguous. Germline V gene sequence: CDR1 MDHEN, CDR2 SYDVKM. V lost 6 bases and J 0 bases, leaving 8 bases between the germline ends. The CDR3 sequence is 13 residues long. CDR3 DNA: TGTGCCAGCAGCCCGGTCCCTAACTATGGCTACACCTTC. It is translated as CASSPVPNYGYTF.

This clonotype was counted at least ten times. The V gene is TRBV12-3 or TRBV12-4, the J gene TRBJ1-2; maybe TRBD1 (5 bases). The CDR3 loop spans 13 amino acids. Trimming pared 6 bases from V and 3 bases from J, leaving 11 bases between. CDR3 DNA sequence: TGTGCCAGCAGGGGGGAGGGTGACTATGGCTACACCTTC. It is translated as CASRGEGDYGYTF.